This T cell receptor beta chain derives from a study of tumor-infiltrating lymphocytes in localized non-small cell lung cancer. Study-wide context: Tumor tissue and non-adjacent uninvolved lung came from each patient. The study, taken as a whole, reports: Recurrence-free survival showed no association with tumor T-cell fraction. Higher tumor T cell infiltration than in uninvolved lung was supported by TCRbeta sequencing.

V lost 0 bases and J lost 6, with 16 bases in between. Germline V lookup: CDR1 SGHNT, CDR2 YYREEE (reference sequence). The CDR3 has 17 amino acids. Only in-frame clones appear in the TCRdb table, and some are missing; sequencing was by immunoSEQ multiplex PCR. The table shows 15,000 to 20,000 clones, with 73% occurring only once. With respect to this clone: As yet, its antigen is unknown.

Sequencing was done on a sample of lung tumor tissue. The clonotype originates from a human donor with non-small cell lung cancer. This rearrangement joins TRBV5-4 to TRBJ1-6; TRBD1 might be the D (6 bases). The CDR3 DNA reads as TGTGCCAGCAGCTTGGATCTCCCAGGGGCCTTTAATTCACCCCTCCACTTT. Residues: CASSLDLPGAFNSPLHF.